This T cell receptor (beta chain) comes out of a study of T cell therapy after organ transplantation (dated by TCRdb to between 2019 and 2020). In terms of the full investigation: The therapy products consisted of autologous CMV-specific T cells grown in vitro for approximately two weeks using a peptide pool of 30 HLA class I and II CMV epitopes. An open-label phase I trial of autologous CMV-specific adoptive T cell therapy in solid-organ transplant recipients was the basis for the study, which was a follow-up TRBV repertoire analysis. Pretherapy peripheral blood samples were collected before commencement of T cell therapy. Patients were given up to 6 doses of T cells at 2-week intervals and were followed for 29 weeks after finishing therapy. The median number of CMV-specific T cells given to patients was 1.92 x 10^8, delivered over 2 to 6 intravenous infusions. Of the ten or so patients, only 7 or 8 had long-term post-therapy samples available. Of the approximately 10 patients, eight were classified as clinical responders and two as nonresponders.

The CDR3 starts with the cysteine, ends with the phenylalanine, and has 17 residues. The kept DNA is CDR3 alone, 51 bases in frame from the first base. V is reduced by 0 bases and J by 3 bases, leaving a spacing of 17 bases between them. CDR1 is given as LGHNA and CDR2 as YSLEER, both from the germline V gene. Overall study outcomes, separate from this receptor: Assessment of confounders such as concurrent antirejection and antiviral medications was prevented by the small cohort. The small number of expansions detected in nonresponders may be due to reduced sample coverage caused by poor CD8+ T cell yield. Reconstitution after therapy appeared to involve both transferred clonotypes and endogenous clonotypes that were not detected in the therapy products. Fold change in CD8 clonality after therapy was inversely correlated with pretherapy clonality, suggesting that less biased repertoires were more receptive to remodeling. Before therapy, nonresponders had marked clonal expansions, and after therapy the repertoires of nonresponders changed only minimally.

The label giving this sample's time point can be read as: before start of T cell therapy. The patients had received solid-organ transplants and had cytomegalovirus that was drug-resistant/recurrent. Some 10 of the trial participants were picked for repertoire analysis depending on whether post-therapy peripheral blood mononuclear cells were available. Viable CD3+CD8+CD4- lymphocytes were sorted from PBMCs on a BD FACSAria III. The Qiagen DNeasy Kit was used to extract genomic DNA from sorted cells. About this clone: Its target antigen remains unknown. Base qualities were left out, and no much larger clone turns up one base away.

TRB CDR3 regions were amplified from genomic DNA with the immunoSEQ two-step, bias-controlled multiplex PCR assay. CDR3 libraries were sequenced on an Illumina NextSeq 500. On the authors' methods: The immunoSEQ Analyzer platform was used for initial alignment and bioinformatics, including bias normalization against synthetic CDR3 analogs. V, D and J gene annotation followed the IMGT database definitions. Additional TRBV analyses were carried out with default settings in VDJtools version 1.1.10 and the R package tcR version 2.2.1.11. GLIPH analysis was done using default settings in version 1.0. Significant clonotype frequency changes were tested by 2-sided binomial test with Benjamini-Hochberg correction (alpha = 0.01) in CDR3 sequences with at least 5 reads. Entries here come from immuneACCESS through TCRdb and include only in-frame sequences with V and J called. Some clones fail to appear in such tables; in the studies checked, an unresolved V gene covers under half of the shortfall, and the cause of the remainder is unknown. From that table come the V and J calls and clone size; the DNA was used to work out D and trimming. This sample comprises about 50,000 clones, roughly 93% of them detected only once. The ten largest clones add up to 2.5% to 3.5% of the sample.

The source material was CD8+ T cells from blood, sampled before autologous CMV-specific T cell therapy. This TCR was sampled from a human patient who had received a solid organ transplant and had CMV disease. The chain links TRBV4-3 with TRBJ1-2; TRBD1 could be the D gene, as 6 bases match. The encoded CDR3 is CASSQDEGEGVDYGYTF. The nucleotide sequence reads TGCGCCAGCAGCCAAGATGAGGGCGAGGGGGTGGACTATGGCTACACCTTC.